What follows is one TCR beta chain and its context. The sample belongs to a study of T cell responses to AZD1222 COVID-19 vaccine. CDR1 is SGDLS and CDR2 is YYNGEE in the germline V gene. V was clipped by 3 bases and J by 1 base, with 5 bases between them. The CDR3 runs to 13 residues. The table came from immunoSEQ multiplex PCR; TCRdb's copy has only in-frame clones and leaves some out. The repertoire holds tens of thousands of clones, with around 90% as singletons. This receptor was obtained from an adult in good health. Material: peripheral blood, obtained on day 0 of AZD1222 vaccination. The chain joins TRBV9 to TRBJ1-3, with unresolved D. The CDR3 reads CASSAGSGNTIYF. The CDR3 coding sequence is TGTGCCAGCAGCGCCGGGTCTGGAAACACCATATATTTT. Combining the CDR3 with reference TRBV9 and TRBJ1-3 gives the whole variable domain DSGVTQTPKHLITATGQRVTLRCSPRSGDLSVYWYQQSLDQGLQFLIQYYNGEERAKGNILERFSAQQFPDLHSELNLSSLELGDSALYFCASSAGSGNTIYFGEGSWLTVV.